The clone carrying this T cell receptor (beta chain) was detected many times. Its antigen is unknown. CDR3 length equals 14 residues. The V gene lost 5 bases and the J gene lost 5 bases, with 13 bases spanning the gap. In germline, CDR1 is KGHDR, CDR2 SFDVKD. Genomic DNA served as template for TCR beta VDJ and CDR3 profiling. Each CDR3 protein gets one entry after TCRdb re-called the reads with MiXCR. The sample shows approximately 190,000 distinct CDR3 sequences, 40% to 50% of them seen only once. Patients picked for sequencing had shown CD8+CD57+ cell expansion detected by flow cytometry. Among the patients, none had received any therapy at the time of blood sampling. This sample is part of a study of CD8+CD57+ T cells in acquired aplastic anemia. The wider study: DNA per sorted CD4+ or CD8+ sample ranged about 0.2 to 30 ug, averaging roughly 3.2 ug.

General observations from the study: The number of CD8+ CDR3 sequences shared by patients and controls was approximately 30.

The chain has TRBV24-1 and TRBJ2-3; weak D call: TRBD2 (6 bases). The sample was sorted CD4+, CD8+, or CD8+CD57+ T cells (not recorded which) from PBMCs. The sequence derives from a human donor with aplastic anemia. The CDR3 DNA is TGTGCCACCAGTGTCCAGGGAGGTGGAGATACGCAGTATTTT. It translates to CATSVQGGGDTQYF.